Below are 31 T cell receptor beta chains sequenced from a single sample in a study of early T cells in non-severe SARS-CoV-2 infection. TCRdb called the 5' RACE reads again in MiXCR, with one record for every CDR3 protein. The sample holds tens of thousands of distinct CDR3 sequences, under 15% seen once. The sequenced sample consisted of whole blood. The receptor set was obtained from an adult who was a healthcare worker with PCR-confirmed SARS-CoV-2 infection or an uninfected control (not recorded which).

This clonotype was counted only a few times. The V call is TRBV4-2, the J call TRBJ2-1; 7 nucleotides agree with TRBD1. The CDR3 loop spans 15 amino acids. Germline trimming cut 4 bases from V and 2 bases from J; bases unmatched to any gene: 5. The germline V gene encodes CDR1 LGHNA and CDR2 YNFKEQ. CDR3 loop: CASSRDGTAYNEQFF. DNA of the CDR3: TGTGCCAGCAGCCGCGACGGGACAGCCTACAATGAGCAGTTCTTC.

This clonotype was counted many times. The rearrangement joins TRBV6-2 or TRBV6-3 to TRBJ2-3; no firm D call. V was trimmed by 0 bases and J by 0 bases, leaving 1 base between them. Germline V gene data show CDR1 as MNHEY and CDR2 as SVGEGT. This CDR3 contains 13 residues. In DNA, the CDR3 is TGTGCCAGCAGTTACTCTAGCACAGATACGCAGTATTTT. Translation: CASSYSSTDTQYF.

This clonotype was detected only a few times. The rearrangement links TRBV19 to TRBJ1-2; 10 bases align to TRBD1. V lost 8 bases and J lost 6; bases outside the gene matches: 3. CDR1 and CDR2 (germline): LNHDA, SQIVND (reference sequence). This CDR3 spans 12 amino acids. For the CDR3, the DNA is TGTGCCAGTGCGGACAGGGGGGATGGCTACACCTTC. This sequence encodes CASADRGDGYTF.

This clonotype occurred many times. The chain uses TRBV6-6 and TRBJ1-2; TRBD1 aligns across 9 bases. This CDR3 is built from 15 residues. Germline CDR1 MNHNY, CDR2 SVGAGI (reference sequence). Trimming at V came to 6 bases and at J to 5 bases, leaving 10 bases not matched to a gene. DNA for the CDR3: TGTGCCAGCAGGCCCGGGACAGGGTTTAAGTATGGCTACACCTTC. The encoded protein is CASRPGTGFKYGYTF.

The chain uses TRBV12-3 or TRBV12-4 and TRBJ2-3; no clear D gene. The CDR3 has 12 amino acids. The V end was cut by 7 bases, the J end by 2 bases, with 7 bases between. The CDR3 loop is CASIPNTDTQYF. DNA of the CDR3: TGTGCCAGCATCCCTAACACAGATACGCAGTATTTT.

This clonotype occurred a few times. The rearrangement links TRBV12-3 or TRBV12-4 to TRBJ2-5; 8 nucleotides match TRBD2. This CDR3 has 14 amino acids. V lost 6 bases and J lost 4; bases outside the gene matches: 7. CDR3 sequence reads: CASRRTSSGETQYF. The CDR3 DNA is TGTGCCAGCAGACGGACTAGCAGTGGAGAGACCCAGTACTTC.

The rearrangement uses TRBV28 and TRBJ2-3; TRBD2 matches 16 bases. CDR3 length: 16 amino acids. CDR1 MDHEN and CDR2 SYDVKM come from the germline V gene. The ends lost 7 bases at V and 3 bases at J; junction bases unmatched: 4. DNA for the CDR3: TGTGCCAGCAATCCGGGACTAGCGGGAGGGACAGATACGCAGTATTTT. It encodes CASNPGLAGGTDTQYF.

V gene TRBV3-1 combines with J gene TRBJ2-7, with D perhaps TRBD1 (6 bases). The CDR3 has 15 residues. Between the trimmed V and J ends, which lost 4 bases and 2 bases, there was a span of 15 bases. Germline CDR1 and CDR2: LGHDT and YNNKEL (reference sequence). The CDR3 nucleotides read TGTGCCAGCAGCCCCCCATCGGGACATCCCTACGAGCAGTACTTC. Protein: CASSPPSGHPYEQYF.

This clonotype was detected a few times. The chain recombines TRBV11-2 with TRBJ2-7, with TRBD2 identical over 7 bases. CDR3 length: 14 amino acids. Germline V gene lookup returns CDR1 SGHAT and CDR2 FQNNGV. V was pared by 3 bases and J by 2 bases, with 4 bases of the junction left unmatched. CDR3 sequence: CASSLFGRAYEQYF. CDR3 in DNA: TGTGCCAGCAGCTTGTTTGGGAGGGCCTACGAGCAGTACTTC.

In this sample, this clonotype turned up many times. The chain is built from TRBV19 and TRBJ1-5; a weak D match, TRBD1 (6 bases). The germline V and J ends were trimmed by 6 bases and 5 bases, with 14 bases remaining between them. The CDR3 is 14 amino acids. Germline lookup yields CDR1 LNHDA and CDR2 SQIVND (reference sequence). CDR3 coding DNA: TGTGCCAGTAGCCACTCAGGGGAGTATCAGCCCCAGCATTTT. It encodes CASSHSGEYQPQHF.

This clonotype was counted between two and nine times. The chain has TRBV29-1 and TRBJ2-1; D gene ambiguous. V lost 8 bases, J lost 7 bases, and 21 bases lay in between. Germline V gene sequence: CDR1 SQVTM, CDR2 ANQGSEA. The CDR3 runs 14 residues. The CDR3 coding sequence is TGCAGCTCAGCCCAGGCGCAGGTACCGAATGAGCAGTTCTTC. It specifies CSSAQAQVPNEQFF.

The V and J genes are TRBV4-3 and TRBJ2-5; 10 nucleotides match TRBD2. CDR1 is LGHNA, CDR2 YSLEER, per germline. V lost 1 base to trimming and J lost 5 bases; unmatched junction nucleotides: 7. CDR3 length: 16 residues. CDR3 coding DNA: TGCGCCAGCAGCCAAGCCGGTAGCGGGAGGTATGAGACCCAGTACTTC. This gives the protein CASSQAGSGRYETQYF.

This chain connects TRBV6-4 to TRBJ2-1; D is unclear. The CDR3 is made up of 12 amino acids. Germline V gene sequence: CDR1 MRHNA, CDR2 SNTAGT. Trimming shortened V by 3 bases and J by 10 bases, and 10 bases separated the two germline ends. The CDR3: CASSDRLGEQFF. For the CDR3, the DNA is TGTGCCAGCAGTGATAGACTGGGAGAGCAGTTCTTC.

At least ten counts were recorded for this clonotype. The chain carries TRBV5-1 and TRBJ2-7, with 9 bases matching TRBD1. Trimming at V came to 2 bases and at J to 2 bases, leaving 5 bases not matched to a gene. The CDR3 consists of 15 residues. The germline CDR1 and CDR2 sequences are SGHRS and YFSETQ. The CDR3 protein is CASSFGGTGTYEQYF. The CDR3 nucleotides are TGCGCCAGCAGCTTTGGAGGGACAGGGACCTACGAGCAGTACTTC.

The V gene is TRBV7-6, the J gene TRBJ1-3; 7 bases line up with TRBD1. The germline gives CDR1 SGHVS, CDR2 FNYEAQ. Unmatched junction bases numbered 11, after V lost 5 bases and J lost 7 bases. There are 15 residues in the CDR3. For the CDR3, the DNA is TGTGCCAGCAGCGGGGGACAGAGTTTACGGAACACCATATATTTT. Its protein is CASSGGQSLRNTIYF.

This clonotype came up a few times. V usage is TRBV7-9 and J usage is TRBJ2-5; D possibly corresponds to TRBD2 (6 bases). Trimming left V 1 base short and J 5 bases short, with 14 bases between. Germline V gene data show CDR1 as SEHNR and CDR2 as FQNEAQ (reference sequence). The CDR3 has 15 residues. Here the CDR3 reads CASSLGRTSRETQYF. CDR3 coding DNA: TGTGCCAGCAGCTTAGGCCGTACTAGCCGCGAGACCCAGTACTTC.

The chain combines TRBV28 with TRBJ2-7, with 7 bases aligning to TRBD1. CDR1 and CDR2 (germline): MDHEN, SYDVKM. CDR3 length equals 16 residues. V shed 5 bases, J shed 1 base, and the junction held 11 bases outside the gene matches. CDR3 DNA: TGTGCCAGCAGTCAACACTGGGGGACAGTTTCCTACGAGCAGTACTTC. Translating it yields CASSQHWGTVSYEQYF.

This clonotype came up a few times. This chain uses TRBV6-1 with TRBJ2-3; D remains unclear. V was pared by 3 bases and J by 1 base, with 14 bases between. The CDR3 extends over 16 amino acids. Germline values: CDR1 MNHNS, CDR2 SASEGT. CDR3 DNA sequence: TGTGCCAGCAGTGAGATGGTGATTTTACGCACAGATACGCAGTATTTT. This codes for CASSEMVILRTDTQYF.

This clonotype has a handful of counts. V usage is TRBV14 and J usage is TRBJ2-7; D may match TRBD1 or TRBD2 (5 bases each). CDR3 size: 14 residues. The V end was cut by 4 bases, the J end by 5 bases, with 15 bases between. Germline V CDR1 and CDR2: SGHDN, FVKESK. The CDR3 DNA reads as TGTGCCAGCAGCCCCACCGGGACGCCCCACGAGCAGTACTTC. It translates to CASSPTGTPHEQYF.

The chain uses TRBV10-3 and TRBJ2-7; D remains unclear. Trimming took 4 bases from V and 4 from J, leaving 14 bases between them. CDR1 ENHRY and CDR2 SYGVKD come from the germline V gene. This CDR3 is 14 amino acids long. CDR3 sequence (DNA): TGTGCCATCAGTGTACGGCATAGAGTTTACGAGCAGTACTTC. Protein product: CAISVRHRVYEQYF.

This clonotype was picked up one time. The chain joins TRBV25-1 to TRBJ2-7, with 7 bases matching TRBD2. Germline values: CDR1 MGHDK, CDR2 SYGVNS. The CDR3 has 13 residues. V gave up 4 bases and J gave up 2 bases; unmatched junction bases: 2. CDR3: CASSGLAAYEQYF. The CDR3 DNA reads as TGTGCCAGCAGTGGCCTAGCGGCCTACGAGCAGTACTTC.

The chain recombines TRBV11-2 with TRBJ2-7, with a possible D match to TRBD2 (5 bases). Germline CDR1 is SGHAT and CDR2 is FQNNGV. The CDR3 covers 17 residues. Trimming took off 5 bases at V and 5 bases at J, with 25 bases between the two ends. The CDR3 here is CASSHRLAEYILDEQYF. In DNA, the CDR3 is TGTGCCAGCAGCCACCGCCTAGCAGAATACATCCTCGACGAGCAGTACTTC. The whole variable domain, filled in from reference TRBV11-2 and TRBJ2-7, reads EAGVAQSPRYKIIEKRQSVAFWCNPISGHATLYWYQQILGQGPKLLIQFQNNGVVDDSQLPKDRFSAERLKGVDSTLKIQPAKLEDSAVYLCASSHRLAEYILDEQYFGPGTRLTVT.

The CDR3 region is CASSLGQGVVSNQPQHF. In DNA, the CDR3 is TGTGCCAGCAGCCTCGGACAGGGGGTAGTCAGCAATCAGCCCCAGCATTTT. The V and J genes are TRBV12-3 or TRBV12-4 and TRBJ1-5; 10 nucleotides align to TRBD1. The CDR3 runs 17 residues. With 6 bases clipped from V and 1 base from J, the junction kept 9 bases outside the gene matches.

Only a few counts were recorded for this clonotype. The CDR3: CATGRRDSTDTQYF. CDR3 sequence (DNA): TGTGCCACCGGTAGGAGGGATAGCACAGATACGCAGTATTTT. The chain has TRBV24-1 and TRBJ2-3, with D possibly being TRBD2 (6 bases). Germline V CDR1 and CDR2: KGHDR, SFDVKD. Between the trimmed V and J ends, which lost 9 bases and 0 bases, there was a span of 12 bases. The CDR3 consists of 14 residues.

This clonotype turned up a few times. The chain joins TRBV20-1 to TRBJ2-7; D ambiguous. This CDR3 is built from 12 residues. Germline CDR1 DFQATT, CDR2 SNEGSKA (reference sequence). Trimming cost V 8 bases and J 4 bases, with 15 bases left between them. CDR3 in DNA: TGCAGTACATATCGGAGTGAGTACGAGCAGTACTTC. This sequence encodes CSTYRSEYEQYF.

The V and J genes are TRBV28 and TRBJ2-5; the D gene is possibly TRBD2 (6 bases). Trimming removed 3 bases from V and 4 bases from J, with 9 bases in between. Looked up from germline, CDR1 is MDHEN and CDR2 is SYDVKM. The CDR3 is 13 residues long. The CDR3 reads CASSFRRGETQYF. The CDR3 nucleotides are TGTGCCAGCAGTTTTAGGAGGGGAGAGACCCAGTACTTC.

This clonotype was seen a handful of times. This chain connects TRBV9 to TRBJ2-1, with D possibly matching TRBD2 (6 bases). The CDR3 covers 13 residues. Germline lookup yields CDR1 SGDLS and CDR2 YYNGEE. Trimming took 0 bases from V and 8 from J, leaving 9 bases between them. The CDR3 nucleotides read TGTGCCAGCAGCGTAGCGGGAGATGATGAGCAGTTCTTC. The encoded protein is CASSVAGDDEQFF.

The sample holds many counts of this clonotype. V and J are TRBV10-3 and TRBJ2-3; D tentatively reads TRBD1 or TRBD2 (5 bases each). The CDR3 loop spans 14 amino acids. V lost 2 bases, J lost 2 bases, and 8 bases lay in between. Germline CDR1 is ENHRY and CDR2 is SYGVKD. CDR3 sequence: CAISERDPTDTQYF. As DNA, the CDR3 is TGTGCCATCAGTGAGCGGGACCCCACAGATACGCAGTATTTT.

In its sample, this clonotype was seen many times. The rearrangement links TRBV18 to TRBJ2-6; 9 bases are a match to TRBD1. V trimming: 5 bases; J trimming: 0 bases; junction bases outside the gene matches: 5. The V gene's germline CDR1 is KGHSH and CDR2 LQKENI. The CDR3 covers 17 residues. The CDR3 reads CASSMGQGHSGANVLTF. The CDR3 bases are TGTGCCAGCTCAATGGGACAGGGCCACTCTGGGGCCAACGTCCTGACTTTC.

This clonotype was counted between two and nine times. The V and J genes are TRBV30 and TRBJ2-1; TRBD2 aligns across 11 bases. Germline assignment: CDR1 GTSNPN and CDR2 SVGIG (reference sequence). The CDR3 spans 16 residues. Losses at the gene ends were 4 bases for V and 11 bases for J; bases not matched to a gene: 16. The DNA of the CDR3 is TGTGCCTGGAAAACCGGGCTAGCGGGAGGTTCTCGGAAGCAGTTCTTC. This encodes CAWKTGLAGGSRKQFF.

V is TRBV7-2 and J is TRBJ1-1; D uncertain. The CDR3 has 14 amino acids. The germline V and J ends were trimmed by 4 bases and 3 bases, with 12 bases remaining between them. From germline, CDR1 is SGHTA and CDR2 FQGNSA. CDR3 bases: TGTGCCAGCAGCTCCTCATACCGGCACACTGAAGCTTTCTTT. Translating gives CASSSSYRHTEAFF.